These 10 T cell receptor beta chains were all obtained from the same sample, sequenced in a study of shared clonotypes between healthy human individuals. Assay used: immunoSEQ multiplex PCR; TCRdb lists only in-frame clones, some missing. The table shows about 550,000 clones, with about 95% occurring only once. Naive CD8 cells, CD45RO-negative and positively selected for CCR7, excluded terminally differentiated effector memory CD45RA+ cells. Sequences were obtained from naive CD8+ T cells sorted from blood. The receptors derive from a woman aged 25 to 39 in good health.

The rearrangement uses TRBV5-5 and TRBJ2-7; no definite D call. Trimming stripped 1 base from V and 2 bases from J, with 10 bases between. The CDR3 runs 14 residues. Germline V gene lookup returns CDR1 SGHKS and CDR2 YYEKEE (reference sequence). The CDR3 coding sequence is TGTGCCAGCAGCTTGCCAGGCCTGACCTACGAGCAGTACTTC. Its translation: CASSLPGLTYEQYF.

The rearrangement uses TRBV30 and TRBJ2-7, with D perhaps TRBD2 (6 bases). The germline gives CDR1 GTSNPN, CDR2 SVGIG (reference sequence). The CDR3 covers 14 residues. Trimming took off 0 bases at V and 3 bases at J, with 12 bases between the two ends. In DNA, the CDR3 is TGTGCCTGGAGTGTAGGACTAAAAAGCTACGAGCAGTACTTC. Protein product: CAWSVGLKSYEQYF.

The chain recombines TRBV2 with TRBJ2-7; D is perhaps TRBD2 (5 bases). This CDR3 comprises 14 residues. Germline loops: CDR1 SNHLY, CDR2 FYNNEI. Trimming took 3 bases from V and 2 from J, leaving 11 bases between them. CDR3 amino acids: CASSEEAATYEQYF. CDR3 coding DNA: TGTGCCAGCAGTGAGGAAGCGGCTACCTACGAGCAGTACTTC.

V is TRBV11-2 and J is TRBJ2-1, with a weak D call TRBD2 (6 bases). The germline V gene encodes CDR1 SGHAT and CDR2 FQNNGV. The V end was cut by 1 base, the J end by 8 bases, with 12 bases between. The CDR3 has 14 amino acids. The CDR3 spells CASSLATSLYEQFF. DNA of the CDR3: TGTGCCAGCAGCTTAGCTACTAGCCTATATGAGCAGTTCTTC.

To note about this clone: Other DNA sequences in this sample translate to the same CDR3. This chain joins TRBV7-9 and TRBJ1-2; D is unresolved. This CDR3 comprises 12 residues. Germline loops: CDR1 SEHNR, CDR2 FQNEAQ (reference sequence). The ends were cut back, 3 bases at V and 1 base at J, with 3 bases in the middle. CDR3 bases: TGTGCCAGCAGCTTGGATAACTATGGCTACACCTTC. Translation gives CASSLDNYGYTF.

V is TRBV7-9 and J is TRBJ2-7; 10 bases fit TRBD2. With 5 bases clipped from V and 5 bases from J, the junction kept 6 bases outside the gene matches. From germline, CDR1 is SEHNR and CDR2 FQNEAQ (reference sequence). CDR3 size: 14 residues. The CDR3 spells CASSPSGRVDEQYF. The CDR3 region has the DNA TGTGCCAGCAGCCCTAGCGGGAGAGTCGACGAGCAGTACTTC. The full variable domain, completed using reference TRBV7-9 and TRBJ2-7, is DTGVSQNPRHKITKRGQNVTFRCDPISEHNRLYWYRQTLGQGPEFLTYFQNEAQLEKSRLLSDRFSAERPKGSFSTLEIQRTEQGDSAMYLCASSPSGRVDEQYFGPGTRLTVT.

This chain connects TRBV5-1 to TRBJ2-7; 12 bases agree with TRBD2. The CDR3 sequence is 14 residues long. From germline, CDR1 is SGHRS and CDR2 YFSETQ. V trimming: 5 bases; J trimming: 3 bases; junction bases outside the gene matches: 3. The CDR3 coding sequence is TGCGCCAGCAGTCTAGCGGGAGGGATCTACGAGCAGTACTTC. Protein: CASSLAGGIYEQYF.

The J gene is TRBJ2-7, the V gene TRBV19; D is uncertain. Per germline, CDR1 LNHDA and CDR2 SQIVND (reference sequence). The CDR3 has 13 residues. The V gene lost 5 bases and the J gene lost 5 bases, with 13 bases spanning the gap. CDR3 protein: CASSQAGSNEQYF. In DNA, the CDR3 is TGTGCCAGTAGTCAGGCAGGATCGAACGAGCAGTACTTC.

V and J are TRBV9 and TRBJ2-1, with TRBD2 as a possible D gene (5 bases). The CDR3 is made up of 13 amino acids. The V end lost 8 bases, the J end lost 0 bases, and 9 bases lay between the germline ends. Germline values: CDR1 SGDLS, CDR2 YYNGEE. CDR3 region: CASTSGSYNEQFF. The CDR3 nucleotides read TGTGCCAGTACCAGCGGCTCCTACAATGAGCAGTTCTTC.

The chain recombines TRBV5-5 with TRBJ2-7, with D possibly TRBD2 on 5 matching bases. Per the germline V gene, CDR1 is SGHKS and CDR2 is YYEKEE (reference sequence). V lost 2 bases and J lost 0, with 12 bases in between. The CDR3 is 15 amino acids. CDR3 DNA: TGTGCCAGCAGCTTTTTTCTCGGGAACTCCTACGAGCAGTACTTC. This translates into CASSFFLGNSYEQYF.